This section outlines one TCR beta chain sequence together with its context. Its target is not known. This specimen comes from a study of beta chain features in type 1 diabetes. Study results and caveats: Relative to healthy donors, patients appeared to have naive, central memory and Treg TCRB repertoires that were more similar.

Investigators reverse transcribed all isolated RNA, so they sequenced expressed TCRB transcripts. Average reads for naive, central memory and regulatory T cell samples were about 3.57 million. Only in-frame clones appear in the TCRdb table, and some are missing; sequencing was by immunoSEQ multiplex PCR. The sample contains over 700,000 clones, 15% to 20% of which appear only once. Specimen: naive CD4+ T cells from blood. This clonotype was obtained from a woman aged 18 to 35 in good health.

The CDR3 protein is CASSFGHNTEAFF. As DNA, the CDR3 is TGTGCCAGCAGCTTCGGACACAACACTGAAGCTTTCTTT. This rearrangement joins TRBV5-4 to TRBJ1-1; D is perhaps TRBD1 (5 bases). The germline gives CDR1 SGHNT, CDR2 YYREEE (reference sequence). The CDR3 sequence is 13 residues long. The ends were cut back, 2 bases at V and 2 bases at J, with 7 bases in the middle.